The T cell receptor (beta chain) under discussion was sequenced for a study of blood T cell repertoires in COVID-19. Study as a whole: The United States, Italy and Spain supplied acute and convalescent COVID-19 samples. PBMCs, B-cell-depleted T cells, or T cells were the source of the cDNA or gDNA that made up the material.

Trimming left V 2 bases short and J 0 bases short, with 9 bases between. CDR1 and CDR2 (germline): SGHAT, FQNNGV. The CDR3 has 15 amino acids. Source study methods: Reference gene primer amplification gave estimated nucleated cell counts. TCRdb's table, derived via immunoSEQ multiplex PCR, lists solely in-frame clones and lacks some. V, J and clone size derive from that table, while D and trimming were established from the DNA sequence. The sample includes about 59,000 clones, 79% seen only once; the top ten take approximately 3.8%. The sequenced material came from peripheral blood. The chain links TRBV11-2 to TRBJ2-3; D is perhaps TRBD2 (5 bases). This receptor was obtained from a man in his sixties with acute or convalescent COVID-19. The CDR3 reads CASSLTGISTDTQYF. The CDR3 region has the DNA TGTGCCAGCAGCTTAACGGGGATCAGCACAGATACGCAGTATTTT.